A single sample is the source of the 9 T cell receptor beta chains below, sequenced in a study of response to subunit inactivated influenza vaccine (dated by TCRdb to 2016 to 2019). The sample's time point, from its label and the paper: around 45 days after influenza vaccine administration. Receptors were amplified or captured by RT-PCR. Sequencing instrument: Illumina HiSeq 2500. The raw public data were reprocessed by TCRdb itself: fastp quality trimming at Q25, MiXCR clonotype calling, in-frame beta chains only. Identical CDR3 proteins give one entry, which carries the most common genes and DNA. The sample yields over 400,000 distinct CDR3 sequences; roughly 9.7% were counted once. The ten top clones hold 9.5% to 15% of the sample. The specimen comprised PBMCs from blood, sampled roughly 48 days after vaccination. The receptors were sampled from a man in his fifties or sixties who received an inactivated influenza vaccine. Donor details come from another sample of the same person, matched by shared clones.

The rearrangement uses TRBV20-1 and TRBJ2-3; D may correspond to TRBD1 or TRBD2 (5 bases each). The CDR3 consists of 11 residues. Trimming removed 6 bases at V and 2 bases at J, with 6 bases between. Germline CDR1 and CDR2: DFQATT and SNEGSKA (reference sequence). The CDR3, as DNA: TGCAGTGCGGGGGACACAGATACGCAGTATTTT. As protein: CSAGDTDTQYF.

This clonotype occurred a few times. The V gene is TRBV7-9, the J gene TRBJ1-1, with unresolved D. V was cut by 4 bases and J by 0 bases, with 12 bases left in between. The length of the CDR3 is 15 residues. CDR1 and CDR2 (germline): SEHNR, FQNEAQ (reference sequence). The CDR3 here is CASSSQLLMNTEAFF. In DNA, the CDR3 is TGTGCCAGCAGCTCTCAGTTGCTCATGAACACTGAAGCTTTCTTT.

The chain employs TRBV7-2 and TRBJ2-7; D gene ambiguous. CDR1 is SGHTA and CDR2 is FQGNSA in the germline V gene. V lost 5 bases and J lost 4, with 12 bases in between. CDR3 length equals 13 residues. CDR3 sequence (DNA): TGTGCCAGCAGCCGGTTTGTGGGGTACGAGCAGTACTTC. It encodes CASSRFVGYEQYF.

This clonotype was seen repeatedly, ten times or more. The chain combines TRBV18 with TRBJ2-7; 12 nucleotides agree with TRBD1. Germline CDR1 is KGHSH and CDR2 is LQKENI. The length of the CDR3 is 13 residues. The ends lost 3 bases at V and 9 bases at J; junction bases unmatched: 3. The DNA of the CDR3 is TGTGCCAGCTCACCCGGGACAGGGGGCTGGCAGTACTTC. Residues: CASSPGTGGWQYF. Variable domain in full (rest from reference TRBV18 and TRBJ2-7): NAGVMQNPRHLVRRRGQEARLRCSPMKGHSHVYWYRQLPEEGLKFMVYLQKENIIDESGMPKERFSAEFPKEGPSILRIQQVVRGDSAAYFCASSPGTGGWQYFGPGTRLTVT.

This clonotype was seen a handful of times. V usage is TRBV9 and J usage is TRBJ2-3; TRBD2 aligns across 7 bases. Per germline, CDR1 SGDLS and CDR2 YYNGEE. V gave up 3 bases and J gave up 1 base; unmatched junction bases: 2. The CDR3 has 14 amino acids. Here the CDR3 DNA reads TGTGCCAGCAGCGATAGCGGGCGCACAGATACGCAGTATTTT. It encodes CASSDSGRTDTQYF.

The V gene is TRBV20-1, the J gene TRBJ2-5; TRBD2 is a possible D gene (6 bases). V was clipped by 6 bases and J by 5 bases, with 22 bases between them. The CDR3 spans 15 residues. Germline V gene sequence: CDR1 DFQATT, CDR2 SNEGSKA (reference sequence). The CDR3 spells CSATIPGLTSETQYF. The CDR3, as DNA: TGCAGTGCCACCATTCCCGGACTAACATCGGAGACCCAGTACTTC.

This clonotype was recorded many times. J is TRBJ2-1 and V is TRBV6-5; 9 bases fit TRBD1. In germline, CDR1 is MNHEY, CDR2 SVGAGI. The CDR3 is made up of 17 amino acids. Trimming took 6 bases from V and 4 from J; bases not matched to a gene: 13. CDR3 DNA sequence: TGTGCCAGCAGCTATTCGTCCGGGACAGGGAGTTACAATGAGCAGTTCTTC. Amino acid sequence: CASSYSSGTGSYNEQFF.

This clonotype was seen only a few times. This chain links TRBV20-1 with TRBJ2-5; possible D gene TRBD1, 6 bases. The CDR3 runs to 13 residues. V dropped 4 bases and J dropped 1 base, with 10 bases sitting between them. Germline V gives CDR1 DFQATT, CDR2 SNEGSKA (reference sequence). CDR3 sequence: CSAKDSRQETQYF. For the CDR3, the DNA is TGCAGTGCTAAGGACAGTCGCCAAGAGACCCAGTACTTC.

This clonotype was detected many times. The rearrangement links TRBV29-1 to TRBJ2-7, with 10 bases fitting TRBD1. The CDR3 extends over 13 amino acids. V was pared by 6 bases and J by 3 bases, with 5 bases of the junction left unmatched. Germline-derived CDR1 and CDR2 are SQVTM and ANQGSEA. This CDR3 reads CSVPGQGIYEQYF. The CDR3 DNA reads as TGCAGCGTCCCGGGACAGGGGATCTACGAGCAGTACTTC.